Below, one TCR beta chain is given with its context. This entry belongs to a study of blood T cell repertoires in COVID-19. Study-level background: Sites in the United States, Italy and Spain provided acute and convalescent COVID-19 samples. From T cells, B-cell-depleted T cells, or PBMCs came the material, which was cDNA or gDNA.

Enrolled during active infection, Seattle patients were then followed longitudinally. Per the original data handling: Reference gene primer amplification yielded estimated nucleated cell counts. Using immunoSEQ multiplex PCR, the repertoire was profiled, and TCRdb retains in-frame clones only, with some absent. V, J and clone size derive from that table, while D and trimming were established from the DNA sequence. The table records tens of thousands of clones, around 67% of them present only once. The sequenced sample consisted of peripheral blood. The TCR sequence derives from a man between 65 and 79 years old with COVID-19, enrolled during active disease.

The CDR3 DNA reads TGTGCCAGCAGTGAAGCGGGGGGTAGCTCCTATAATTCACCCCTCCACTTT. Its translation is CASSEAGGSSYNSPLHF. The chain uses TRBV6-1 and TRBJ1-6; perhaps TRBD1 as D (5 bases). The CDR3 has 17 residues. CDR1 is MNHNS, CDR2 SASEGT, per germline. Trimming stripped 0 bases from V and 0 bases from J, with 9 bases between.